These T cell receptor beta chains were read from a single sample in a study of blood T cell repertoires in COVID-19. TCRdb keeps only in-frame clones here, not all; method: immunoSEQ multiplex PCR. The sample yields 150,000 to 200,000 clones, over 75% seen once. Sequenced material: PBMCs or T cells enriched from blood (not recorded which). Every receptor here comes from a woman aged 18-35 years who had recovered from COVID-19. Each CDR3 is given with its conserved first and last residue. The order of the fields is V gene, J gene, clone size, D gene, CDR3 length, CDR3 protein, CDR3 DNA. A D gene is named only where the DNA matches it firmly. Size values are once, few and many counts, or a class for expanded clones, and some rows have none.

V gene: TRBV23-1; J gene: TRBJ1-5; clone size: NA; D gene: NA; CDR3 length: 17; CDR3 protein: CASSLGPGAYSNQPQHF; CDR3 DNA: TGCGCCAGCAGTCTGGGCCCTGGGGCTTATAGCAATCAGCCCCAGCATTTT
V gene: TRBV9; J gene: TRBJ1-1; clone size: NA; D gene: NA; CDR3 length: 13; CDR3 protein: CASSQAPNTEAFF; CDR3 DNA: TGTGCCAGCAGCCAGGCCCCGAACACTGAAGCTTTCTTT
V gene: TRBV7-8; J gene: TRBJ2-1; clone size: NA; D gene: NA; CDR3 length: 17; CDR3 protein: CASSLKQARFIRDEQFF; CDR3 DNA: TGTGCCAGCAGCTTAAAACAGGCCCGTTTTATTAGGGATGAGCAGTTCTTC
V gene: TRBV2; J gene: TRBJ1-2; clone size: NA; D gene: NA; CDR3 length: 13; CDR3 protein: CASSEDTLYGYTF; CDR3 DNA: TGTGCCAGCAGCGAGGACACCCTCTATGGCTACACCTTC
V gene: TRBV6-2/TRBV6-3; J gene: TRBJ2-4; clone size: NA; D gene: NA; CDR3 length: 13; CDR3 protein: CASSLGHWNIQYF; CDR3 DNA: TGTGCCAGCAGTTTGGGACATTGGAACATTCAGTACTTC
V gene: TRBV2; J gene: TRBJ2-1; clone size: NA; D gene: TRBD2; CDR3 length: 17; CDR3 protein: CASSAKLAGDGLGEQFF; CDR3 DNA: TGTGCCAGCTCGGCGAAGCTAGCGGGAGATGGGTTAGGGGAGCAGTTCTTC
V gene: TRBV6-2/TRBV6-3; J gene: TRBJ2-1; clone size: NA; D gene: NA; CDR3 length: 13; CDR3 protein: CASSYGPGDEQFF; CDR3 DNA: TGTGCCAGCAGTTACGGGCCAGGGGATGAGCAGTTCTTC
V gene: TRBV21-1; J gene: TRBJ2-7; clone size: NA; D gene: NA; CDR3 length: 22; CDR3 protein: CASSKGGEGATGARPVFREQYF; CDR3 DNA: TGTGCCAGCAGCAAAGGAGGTGAGGGGGCTACGGGGGCTAGACCGGTCTTTCGGGAGCAGTACTTC
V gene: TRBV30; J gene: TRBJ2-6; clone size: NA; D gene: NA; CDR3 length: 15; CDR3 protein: CASGLQISGANVLTF; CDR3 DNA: TGTGCCTCGGGACTCCAGATCTCTGGGGCCAACGTCCTGACTTTC
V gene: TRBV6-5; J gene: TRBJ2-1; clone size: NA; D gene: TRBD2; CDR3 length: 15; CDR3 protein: CASRDTSGRPNEQFF; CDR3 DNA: TGTGCCAGCAGAGACACTAGCGGGAGACCCAATGAGCAGTTCTTC
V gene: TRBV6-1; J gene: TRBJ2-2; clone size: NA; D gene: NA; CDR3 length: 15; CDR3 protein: CASTGAAQNTGELFF; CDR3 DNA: TGTGCCAGCACCGGAGCGGCGCAAAACACCGGGGAGCTGTTTTTT
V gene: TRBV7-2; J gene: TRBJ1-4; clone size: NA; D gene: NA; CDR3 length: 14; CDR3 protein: CASTSPNLDEKLFF; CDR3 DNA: TGTGCCAGCACCTCACCCAATTTAGATGAAAAACTGTTTTTT
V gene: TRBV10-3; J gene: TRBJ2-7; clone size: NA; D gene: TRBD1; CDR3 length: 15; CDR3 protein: CAIRDRDRGINEQYF; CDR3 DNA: TGTGCCATCAGGGACCGGGACAGGGGTATCAACGAGCAGTACTTC
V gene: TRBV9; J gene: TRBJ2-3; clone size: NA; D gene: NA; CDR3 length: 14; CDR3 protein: CASSVGSRGDTQYF; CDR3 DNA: TGTGCCAGCAGCGTAGGTTCCCGGGGAGATACGCAGTATTTT
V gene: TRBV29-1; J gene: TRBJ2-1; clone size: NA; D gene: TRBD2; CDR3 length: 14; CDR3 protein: CSPRTSGRNNEQFF; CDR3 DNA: TGCAGCCCCCGGACTAGCGGGAGAAACAATGAGCAGTTCTTC
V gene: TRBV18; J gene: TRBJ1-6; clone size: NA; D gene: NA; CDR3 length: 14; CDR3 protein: CASSPGQNNSPLHF; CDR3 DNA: TGTGCCAGCTCGCCCGGACAGAACAATTCACCCCTCCACTTT
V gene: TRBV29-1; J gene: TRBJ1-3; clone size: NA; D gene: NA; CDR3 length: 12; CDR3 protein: CSVASSGNTIYF; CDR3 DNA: TGCAGCGTTGCTAGCTCTGGAAACACCATATATTTT
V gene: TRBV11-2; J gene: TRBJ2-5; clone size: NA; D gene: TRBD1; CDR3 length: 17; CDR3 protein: CASSLTAGGYIQETQYF; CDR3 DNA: TGTGCCAGCAGCTTAACGGCAGGGGGCTATATCCAAGAGACCCAGTACTTC
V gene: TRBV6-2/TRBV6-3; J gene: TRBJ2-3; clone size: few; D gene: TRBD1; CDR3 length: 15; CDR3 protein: CASSSGTGSTDTQYF; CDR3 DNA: TGTGCCAGCAGTTCCGGGACAGGAAGCACAGATACGCAGTATTTT
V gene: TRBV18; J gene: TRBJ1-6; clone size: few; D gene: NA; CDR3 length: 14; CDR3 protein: CASSPGGEGSPLHF; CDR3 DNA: TGTGCCAGCTCACCGGGCGGGGAGGGGTCACCCCTCCACTTT
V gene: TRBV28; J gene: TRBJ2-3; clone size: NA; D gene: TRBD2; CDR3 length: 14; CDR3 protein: CASSLPPGGVTQYF; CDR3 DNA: TGTGCCAGCAGTTTACCACCCGGGGGGGTGACGCAGTATTTT
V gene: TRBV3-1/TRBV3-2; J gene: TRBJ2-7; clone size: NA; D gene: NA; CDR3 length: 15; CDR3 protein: CASSLGAAFTYEQYF; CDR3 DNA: TGTGCCAGCAGCCTTGGCGCGGCCTTTACCTACGAGCAGTACTTC
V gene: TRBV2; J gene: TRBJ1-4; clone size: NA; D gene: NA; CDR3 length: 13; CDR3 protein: CASTLYPGEKLFF; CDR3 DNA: TGTGCCAGCACCTTGTATCCGGGTGAAAAACTGTTTTTT
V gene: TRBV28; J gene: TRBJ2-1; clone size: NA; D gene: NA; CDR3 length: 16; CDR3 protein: CASSTRSGRVGDEQFF; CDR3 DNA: TGTGCCAGCAGCACCCGCTCGGGCAGGGTAGGGGATGAGCAGTTCTTC
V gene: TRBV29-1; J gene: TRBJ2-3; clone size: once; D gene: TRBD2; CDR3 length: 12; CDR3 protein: CSVLAAADTQYF; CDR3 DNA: TGCAGCGTTCTAGCGGCTGCAGATACGCAGTATTTT
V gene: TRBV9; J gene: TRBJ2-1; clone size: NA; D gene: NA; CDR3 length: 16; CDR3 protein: CASSFGPTEGYNEQFF; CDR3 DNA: TGTGCCAGCAGCTTCGGACCGACCGAGGGCTACAATGAGCAGTTCTTC
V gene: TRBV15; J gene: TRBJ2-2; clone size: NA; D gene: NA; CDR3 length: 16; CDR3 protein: CATSRDSAGSTGELFF; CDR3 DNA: TGTGCCACCAGCAGAGATAGCGCGGGGTCCACCGGGGAGCTGTTTTTT
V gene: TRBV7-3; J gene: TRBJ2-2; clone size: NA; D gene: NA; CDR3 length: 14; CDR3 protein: CASSSTPATGELFF; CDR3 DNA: TGTGCCAGCAGCTCGACACCTGCGACCGGGGAGCTGTTTTTT
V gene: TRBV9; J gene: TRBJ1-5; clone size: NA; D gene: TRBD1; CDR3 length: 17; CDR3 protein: CASSAPTGDNSNQPQHF; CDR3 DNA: TGTGCCAGCAGCGCTCCGACAGGGGATAATAGCAATCAGCCCCAGCATTTT
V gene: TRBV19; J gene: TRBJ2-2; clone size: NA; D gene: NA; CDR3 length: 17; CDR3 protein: CASSIGAQWRSTGELFF; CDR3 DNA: TGTGCCAGTAGTATAGGGGCCCAATGGAGGAGCACCGGGGAGCTGTTTTTT
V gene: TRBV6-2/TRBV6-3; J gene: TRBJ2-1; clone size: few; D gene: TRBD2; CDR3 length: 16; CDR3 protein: CASSYQLAGGPDEQFF; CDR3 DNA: TGTGCCAGCAGTTACCAACTAGCGGGAGGGCCGGATGAGCAGTTCTTC
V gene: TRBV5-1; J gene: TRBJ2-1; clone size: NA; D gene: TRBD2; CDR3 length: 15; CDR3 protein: CASSGTAGGPNEQFF; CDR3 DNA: TGCGCCAGCAGCGGTACAGCGGGAGGGCCCAATGAGCAGTTCTTC
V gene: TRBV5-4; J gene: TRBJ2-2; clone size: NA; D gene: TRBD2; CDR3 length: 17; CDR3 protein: CASSLRTSPSPAGELFF; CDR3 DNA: TGTGCCAGCAGCCTACGGACTAGCCCCTCCCCCGCCGGGGAGCTGTTTTTT
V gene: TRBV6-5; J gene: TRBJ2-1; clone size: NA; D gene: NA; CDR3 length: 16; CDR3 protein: CASSYSTGLIYNEQFF; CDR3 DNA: TGTGCCAGCAGTTACTCAACGGGACTCATCTACAATGAGCAGTTCTTC
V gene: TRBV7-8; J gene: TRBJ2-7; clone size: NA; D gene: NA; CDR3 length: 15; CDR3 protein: CASAHPIDSRVEQYF; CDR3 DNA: TGTGCCAGCGCCCACCCCATCGACAGTAGGGTCGAGCAGTACTTC
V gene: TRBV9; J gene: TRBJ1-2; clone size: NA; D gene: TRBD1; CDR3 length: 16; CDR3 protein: CASSVRPDRGSVGYTF; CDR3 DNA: TGTGCCAGCAGCGTACGGCCAGACAGGGGCTCGGTGGGCTACACCTTC
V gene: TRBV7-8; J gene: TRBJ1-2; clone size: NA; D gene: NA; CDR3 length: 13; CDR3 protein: CASSLVPGLGYTF; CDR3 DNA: TGTGCCAGCAGCTTAGTGCCGGGATTGGGCTACACCTTC
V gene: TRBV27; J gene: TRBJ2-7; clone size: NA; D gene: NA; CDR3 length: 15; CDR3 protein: CASSLEPEPYYEQYF; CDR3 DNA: TGTGCCAGCAGTTTGGAACCGGAGCCCTACTACGAGCAGTACTTC